This T cell receptor (beta chain) was sequenced in a study of T cell repertoires in cytomegalovirus infection. Overall study: Carrying CMV and the relevant HLA type showed in public TCR beta signatures.

TCRdb fed the reads into MiXCR, producing one record per CDR3 protein. The sample lists roughly 250,000 distinct CDR3 sequences; about 12% were seen once. This clonotype was observed many times. Its antigen is currently unknown. The CDR3 has 17 amino acids. Germline CDR1 is SGHTA and CDR2 is FQGNSA. Trimming left V 1 base short and J 4 bases short, with 16 bases between. Study-level results: It was HLA-C-restricted CMV-specific TCR beta clonotypes that dominated the response ex vivo.

This receptor was taken from a human donor in good health (CMV status not recorded). Some clones in this sample may be carry-over from other donors' samples. The specimen sequenced was PBMCs. V usage is TRBV7-2 and J usage is TRBJ2-2; maybe TRBD2 (6 bases). This CDR3 reads CASSLDGPGEVTGELFF. The CDR3 nucleotides are TGTGCCAGCAGCTTAGATGGTCCGGGGGAGGTCACCGGGGAGCTGTTTTTT.